Shown below are 14 T cell receptor beta chains from a single sample sequenced in a study of breast tumors, draining lymph nodes, adjacent tissues. MiXCR was run by TCRdb on the multiplex PCR reads, yielding one entry per CDR3 protein. The data hold some 49,000 distinct CDR3 sequences, with approximately 22% observed a single time. The material sequenced was breast tumor tissue. Receptor source: a female donor with breast cancer. Some clones in this sample may be carry-over from other donors' samples.

This clonotype was observed many times. The V call is TRBV20-1, the J call TRBJ1-2, with TRBD1 identical over 7 bases. The CDR3 runs 16 residues. CDR1 and CDR2 from the germline V gene are DFQATT and SNEGSKA (reference sequence). The J segment lost 4 bases and the V segment lost 0 bases, leaving 11 bases of the junction unmatched. The CDR3 sequence: CSARDRGAKGGYGYTF. As DNA, the CDR3 is TGCAGTGCTAGAGACAGGGGGGCGAAAGGGGGCTATGGCTACACCTTC.

As DNA, the CDR3 is TGTGCCAGCAGTGACTCAGGGGGGGGCGACCCTAATGAAGCTTTCTTT. Translating it yields CASSDSGGGDPNEAFF. The V and J genes are TRBV6-4 and TRBJ1-1; possibly TRBD1 for D (6 bases). The germline CDR1 and CDR2 sequences are MRHNA and SNTAGT. CDR3 length equals 16 residues. V lost 0 bases, J lost 7 bases, and 18 bases lay in between.

There are many counts of this clonotype. The chain uses TRBV7-2 and TRBJ1-2, with a possible D match to TRBD1 (5 bases). The CDR3 spans 12 residues. Per germline, CDR1 SGHTA and CDR2 FQGNSA. V gave up 4 bases and J gave up 3 bases, with 6 bases separating them. CDR3 in amino acids: CASSWDHYGYTF. CDR3 sequence (DNA): TGTGCCAGCAGCTGGGACCACTATGGCTACACCTTC.

This clonotype was picked up many times. The chain carries TRBV5-5 and TRBJ1-4; D is unclear. In germline, CDR1 is SGHKS, CDR2 YYEKEE (reference sequence). This CDR3 is built from 14 residues. Trimming cost V 1 base and J 8 bases, with 12 bases left between them. The CDR3 sequence: CASSLSGTAEKLFF. The CDR3, as DNA: TGTGCCAGCAGCTTGAGTGGCACGGCAGAAAAACTGTTTTTT.

This clonotype was recorded a few times. The chain combines TRBV5-6 with TRBJ2-5, with D perhaps matching TRBD1 (5 bases). The CDR3 is 13 amino acids. V was shortened by 2 bases and J by 2 bases, with 7 bases between the two germline ends. The V gene's germline CDR1 is SGHDT and CDR2 YYEEEE. CDR3 in amino acids: CASSFQGQETQYF. CDR3 in DNA: TGTGCCAGCAGCTTTCAGGGTCAAGAGACCCAGTACTTC.

The rearrangement uses TRBV28 and TRBJ1-6; no clear D. Germline CDR1 reads MDHEN; CDR2 reads SYDVKM. Between the trimmed V and J ends, which lost 4 bases and 5 bases, there was a span of 12 bases. The CDR3 spans 15 residues. The CDR3 here is CASSSWRQNNSPLHF. Here the CDR3 DNA reads TGTGCCAGCAGTTCCTGGAGGCAAAATAATTCACCCCTCCACTTT.

This clonotype showed up many times. This rearrangement joins TRBV27 to TRBJ2-6; 12 nucleotides align to TRBD1. The CDR3 contains 20 residues. Germline V gives CDR1 MNHEY, CDR2 SMNVEV (reference sequence). The trim removed 0 bases at V and 2 bases at J, leaving 8 bases unmatched. The CDR3 reads CASSLSFGGQGAPGANVLTF. CDR3 nucleotide sequence: TGTGCCAGCAGTTTATCATTCGGGGGACAGGGGGCGCCTGGGGCCAACGTCCTGACTTTC.

Ten or more counts support this clonotype. The gene calls are TRBV7-6 and TRBJ2-3; no clear D gene. CDR1 SGHVS and CDR2 FNYEAQ come from the germline V gene. The CDR3 length is 16 residues. With 7 bases removed from V and 2 bases from J, the gap between germline ends came to 19 bases. CDR3: CASTKGLTAYTDTQYF. The CDR3 DNA sequence: TGTGCCAGCACCAAAGGGTTGACGGCCTACACAGATACGCAGTATTTT.

This clonotype was seen at least ten times. The chain recombines TRBV25-1 with TRBJ1-3; TRBD1 might be the D (6 bases). The germline V gene has CDR1 MGHDK and CDR2 SYGVNS. Trimming removed 6 bases at V and 0 bases at J, with 15 bases between. There are 16 residues in the CDR3. The CDR3 region has the DNA TGTGCCAGCAGACAAACAGGGACTCTCTCTGGAAACACCATATATTTT. This gives the protein CASRQTGTLSGNTIYF.

CDR3 nucleotide sequence: TGCAGTGCTAGAGATTGGGGGGGGAGGACCTACAATGAGCAGTTCTTC. It codes for CSARDWGGRTYNEQFF. The chain joins TRBV20-1 to TRBJ2-1; 7 nucleotides align to TRBD2. The CDR3 totals 16 residues. V was clipped by 0 bases and J by 2 bases; unmatched bases: 7. The germline gives CDR1 DFQATT, CDR2 SNEGSKA (reference sequence).

The rearrangement uses TRBV6-4 and TRBJ2-3, with 10 bases identical to TRBD2. The CDR3 covers 14 residues. Germline trimming cut 2 bases from V and 5 bases from J; bases unmatched to any gene: 1. Per germline, CDR1 MRHNA and CDR2 SNTAGT. CDR3: CASSDLAGEDTQYF. CDR3 nucleotide sequence: TGTGCCAGCAGTGACCTAGCGGGAGAAGATACGCAGTATTTT.

The V call is TRBV5-4, the J call TRBJ2-4; 10 positions match TRBD1. The germline V gene has CDR1 SGHNT and CDR2 YYREEE (reference sequence). The ends lost 4 bases at V and 9 bases at J; junction bases unmatched: 10. This CDR3 region has 15 residues. The CDR3 region has the DNA TGTGCCAGCAGCCCAGGACAGGGGGTTTTTTCCATTCAGTACTTC. This encodes CASSPGQGVFSIQYF.

Turning to this clonotype: A much larger clone differs from this one at a single base, so this may be a read error. The V call is TRBV12-3 or TRBV12-4, the J call TRBJ2-6; D is unclear. There are 13 residues in the CDR3. The CDR3: CGTQFSGANVLTF. CDR3 nucleotide sequence: TGTGGCACCCAGTTTTCTGGGGCCAACGTCCTGACTTTC.

This clonotype came up many times. The chain uses TRBV4-1 and TRBJ1-6, with TRBD1 identical over 7 bases. Unmatched junction bases numbered 7, after V lost 1 base and J lost 7 bases. Germline values: CDR1 MGHRA, CDR2 YSYEKL. CDR3 length: 16 amino acids. The CDR3 is CASSQAPTGINSPLHF. The CDR3 region has the DNA TGCGCCAGCAGCCAAGCGCCGACAGGGATCAATTCACCCCTCCACTTT.